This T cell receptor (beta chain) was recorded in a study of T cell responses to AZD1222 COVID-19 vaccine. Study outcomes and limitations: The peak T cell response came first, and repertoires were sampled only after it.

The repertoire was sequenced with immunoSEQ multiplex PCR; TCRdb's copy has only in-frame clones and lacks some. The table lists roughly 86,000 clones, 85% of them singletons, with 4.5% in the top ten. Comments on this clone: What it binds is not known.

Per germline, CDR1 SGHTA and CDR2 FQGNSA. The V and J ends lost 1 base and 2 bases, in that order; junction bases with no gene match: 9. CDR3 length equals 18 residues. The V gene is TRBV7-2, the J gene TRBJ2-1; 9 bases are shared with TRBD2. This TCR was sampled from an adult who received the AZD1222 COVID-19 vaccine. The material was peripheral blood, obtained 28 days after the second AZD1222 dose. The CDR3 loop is CASSLVGLAGFAYNEQFF. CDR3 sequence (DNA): TGTGCCAGCAGCTTAGTGGGGCTAGCGGGGTTTGCCTACAATGAGCAGTTCTTC.